Following are 30 T cell receptor beta chains from one sample sequenced in a study of blood T cell repertoires in COVID-19. Sequencing used immunoSEQ multiplex PCR; TCRdb keeps in-frame clones, though not all of them. The sample lists approximately 240,000 clones; 65% to 80% were seen once. The sequencing sample was made of peripheral blood. These TCRs come from a woman aged 40-49 years with active or convalescent COVID-19.

The rearrangement links TRBV5-5 to TRBJ1-5, with D unclear. The germline CDR1 and CDR2 sequences are SGHKS and YYEKEE (reference sequence). V lost 1 base to trimming and J lost 5 bases, with 7 bases between them. The CDR3 contains 13 residues. This CDR3 is CASSLSGDQPQHF. CDR3 nucleotides: TGTGCCAGCAGCTTGTCGGGAGATCAGCCCCAGCATTTT.

The chain has TRBV10-2 and TRBJ1-6; no definite D call. Germline CDR1 is WSHSY and CDR2 is SAAADI. The length of the CDR3 is 14 residues. Trimming took off 8 bases at V and 5 bases at J, with 13 bases between the two ends. The CDR3 coding sequence is TGCGCCAGCCGAGGTGGAAGTGATAATTCACCCCTCCACTTT. It yields the protein CASRGGSDNSPLHF.

The chain has TRBV23-1 and TRBJ2-7; the match to TRBD1 covers 7 bases. TRBV23-1 falls under the ORF class, with uncertain function. J was trimmed by 0 bases and V by 5 bases; bases with no gene match: 7. The CDR3 extends over 15 amino acids. For the CDR3, the DNA is TGCGCCAGCAGTTGTGGGGACAGACCCTCCTACGAGCAGTACGTC. It encodes CASSCGDRPSYEQYV.

The chain joins TRBV29-1 to TRBJ2-3; 7 bases align to TRBD2. Germline CDR1 reads SQVTM; CDR2 reads ANQGSEA. The CDR3 sequence is 15 residues long. The V segment lost 7 bases and the J segment 2 bases; nucleotides outside the gene matches: 12. The CDR3 region has the DNA TGCAGCGCCTCCCCCGGGACTACACACACAGATACGCAGTATTTT. Residues: CSASPGTTHTDTQYF.

The J gene is TRBJ2-2, the V gene TRBV5-1; a weak D match, TRBD2 (5 bases). The CDR3 is 14 residues long. Germline V gene data show CDR1 as SGHRS and CDR2 as YFSETQ. With 0 bases removed from V and 5 bases from J, the gap between germline ends came to 8 bases. The CDR3 sequence: CASSLVGRTGELFF. DNA for the CDR3: TGCGCCAGCAGCTTGGTAGGGAGAACCGGGGAGCTGTTTTTT.

V usage is TRBV7-9 and J usage is TRBJ2-7; D gene uncertain. The V and J ends lost 5 bases and 0 bases respectively, with 14 bases between them. This CDR3 is built from 15 residues. In germline, CDR1 is SEHNR, CDR2 FQNEAQ (reference sequence). The CDR3 is CASSRSLQASYEQYF. The CDR3 DNA follows: TGTGCCAGCAGCCGTTCCCTTCAGGCCTCCTACGAGCAGTACTTC.

The chain couples TRBV6-5 to TRBJ1-2, with TRBD1 matching 7 bases. J was trimmed by 4 bases and V by 3 bases; bases with no gene match: 11. The CDR3 is 16 residues long. Germline CDR1 is MNHEY and CDR2 is SVGAGI. As DNA, the CDR3 is TGTGCCAGCAGTTATCAACAGGGGACACCCGGCTATGGCTACACCTTC. Protein sequence: CASSYQQGTPGYGYTF.

The genes are TRBV9 and TRBJ1-5; no definite D call. With 0 bases removed from V and 4 bases from J, the gap between germline ends came to 5 bases. In germline, CDR1 is SGDLS, CDR2 YYNGEE. The CDR3 sequence is 13 residues long. The CDR3 region is CASSVGQNQPQHF. DNA for the CDR3: TGTGCCAGCAGCGTAGGTCAGAATCAGCCCCAGCATTTT. Looking up the rest from reference TRBV9 and TRBJ1-5 gives the full variable domain: DSGVTQTPKHLITATGQRVTLRCSPRSGDLSVYWYQQSLDQGLQFLIQYYNGEERAKGNILERFSAQQFPDLHSELNLSSLELGDSALYFCASSVGQNQPQHFGDGTRLSIL.

The rearrangement links TRBV7-2 to TRBJ1-2; a possible D gene is TRBD1 (5 bases). V shed 1 base and J shed 3 bases, with 9 bases lying between them. Germline V gives CDR1 SGHTA, CDR2 FQGNSA. The CDR3 has 14 amino acids. CDR3 amino acids: CASSLGGGDYGYTF. In DNA form, the CDR3 reads TGTGCCAGCAGCTTAGGTGGGGGGGACTATGGCTACACCTTC.

This clone was seen only once. This sequence joins TRBV9 and TRBJ2-3; 8 bases agree with TRBD1. Trimming at V came to 0 bases and at J to 3 bases, leaving 6 bases not matched to a gene. Germline CDR1 SGDLS, CDR2 YYNGEE. The CDR3 is 16 amino acids. The CDR3 spells CASSVVQGGLTDTQYF. The CDR3 DNA is TGTGCCAGCAGCGTAGTACAGGGGGGCCTGACAGATACGCAGTATTTT.

The chain joins TRBV29-1 to TRBJ1-2, with 10 bases lining up with TRBD1. The V and J ends lost 7 bases and 5 bases, in that order; junction bases with no gene match: 7. There are 13 residues in the CDR3. The V gene's germline CDR1 is SQVTM and CDR2 ANQGSEA. CDR3 DNA: TGCAGCGGATCCCGGGGACAGGGGTATGGCTACACCTTC. This sequence encodes CSGSRGQGYGYTF.

The rearrangement joins TRBV23-1 to TRBJ1-6; TRBD1 might be the D (6 bases). TRBV23-1 is classed as an ORF, of uncertain function. Trimming removed 8 bases from V and 1 base from J, with 15 bases in between. This CDR3 is built from 16 residues. In nucleotides, the CDR3 is TGCGCCAGCGGACCCAGGGGTGGATCCTATAATTCACCCCTCCACTTT. Protein: CASGPRGGSYNSPLHF.

CDR3 region: CASRDRDSAESNYGYTF. CDR3 DNA sequence: TGTGCCAGCAGAGATCGGGACAGCGCTGAGTCTAACTATGGCTACACCTTC. V is TRBV5-5 and J is TRBJ1-2, with 7 bases matching TRBD1. Germline-derived CDR1 and CDR2 are SGHKS and YYEKEE (reference sequence). The CDR3 extends over 17 amino acids. V lost 5 bases to trimming and J lost 0 bases; unmatched junction nucleotides: 13.

This clone was detected many times. The chain joins TRBV19 to TRBJ1-1, with D hard to call. CDR1 and CDR2 from the germline V gene are LNHDA and SQIVND (reference sequence). Trimming took 3 bases from V and 1 from J, leaving 6 bases between them. The CDR3 spans 13 residues. In DNA form, the CDR3 reads TGTGCCAGTAGTATGGTCAGGAACACTGAAGCTTTCTTT. Residues: CASSMVRNTEAFF.

The chain couples TRBV12-3 or TRBV12-4 to TRBJ2-7; TRBD1 matches at 7 bases. The CDR3 loop spans 13 amino acids. Trimming removed 7 bases from V and 6 bases from J; junction bases left unmatched: 9. This CDR3 reads CASTSTGAGEQYF. DNA for the CDR3: TGTGCCAGCACCTCCACAGGGGCCGGCGAGCAGTACTTC.

This chain joins TRBV19 and TRBJ2-5, with 7 bases identical to TRBD2. The V and J ends lost 7 bases and 3 bases, in that order; junction bases with no gene match: 8. The germline gives CDR1 LNHDA, CDR2 SQIVND (reference sequence). CDR3 size: 14 residues. The DNA of the CDR3 is TGTGCCAGTACCCGAATGGCGGGGGAAGAGACCCAGTACTTC. Residues: CASTRMAGEETQYF.

The V call is TRBV27, the J call TRBJ2-7, with TRBD2 matching 10 bases. Germline V lookup: CDR1 MNHEY, CDR2 SMNVEV (reference sequence). The V and J ends lost 7 bases and 3 bases, in that order; junction bases with no gene match: 6. CDR3 size: 14 residues. DNA for the CDR3: TGTGCCAGCATACGGACTAGCGGATTCTACGAGCAGTACGTC. Amino acids: CASIRTSGFYEQYV.

This rearrangement joins TRBV11-3 to TRBJ2-1; tentative D call: TRBD2 (5 bases). V lost 5 bases, J lost 1 base, and 18 bases lay in between. Germline V lookup: CDR1 SGHNT, CDR2 YENEEA. The CDR3 sequence is 17 residues long. CDR3 loop: CASSPTRQQTSYNEQFF. The CDR3 nucleotides are TGTGCCAGCAGCCCCACTAGGCAGCAAACTTCCTACAATGAGCAGTTCTTC.

V gene TRBV10-3 combines with J gene TRBJ1-3; no clear D. Looked up from germline, CDR1 is ENHRY and CDR2 is SYGVKD. CDR3 length: 14 amino acids. V lost 7 bases to trimming and J lost 0 bases, with 10 bases between them. The CDR3 nucleotides read TGTGCCATCACGCAAGAAGCCTCTGGAAACACCATATATTTT. It codes for CAITQEASGNTIYF.

Only a few counts were recorded for this clone. V gene TRBV6-2 or TRBV6-3 combines with J gene TRBJ2-4; 8 bases map to TRBD2. Trimming cost V 0 bases and J 7 bases; bases outside gene matches: 2. The V gene's germline CDR1 is MNHEY and CDR2 SVGEGT. The CDR3 extends over 14 amino acids. CDR3 region: CASSYSGGANIQYF. In DNA form, the CDR3 reads TGTGCCAGCAGTTACTCCGGGGGGGCGAACATTCAGTACTTC.

With regard to this clone: The sample has other DNA sequences that encode this CDR3 too. DNA of the CDR3: TGTGCCAGCAGCTCGGGACTAGCTGGGGAGACCCAGTACTTC. It translates to CASSSGLAGETQYF. J is TRBJ2-5 and V is TRBV5-6; TRBD2 agrees at 9 bases. There are 14 residues in the CDR3. V lost 3 bases, J lost 5 bases, and 5 bases stayed unmatched. Germline V gene data show CDR1 as SGHDT and CDR2 as YYEEEE.

This chain joins TRBV19 and TRBJ2-5; D perhaps matches TRBD2 (6 bases). Germline V gives CDR1 LNHDA, CDR2 SQIVND (reference sequence). The length of the CDR3 is 14 residues. V was trimmed by 3 bases and J by 3 bases, leaving 11 bases between them. The DNA of the CDR3 is TGTGCCAGTAGTATTGTAGGCGGGGAAGAGACCCAGTACTTC. The encoded protein is CASSIVGGEETQYF.

This rearrangement joins TRBV28 to TRBJ1-3; possibly TRBD1 for D (6 bases). The germline V gene encodes CDR1 MDHEN and CDR2 SYDVKM. V was trimmed by 5 bases and J by 2 bases, leaving 16 bases between them. The CDR3 runs to 16 residues. The CDR3 nucleotides read TGTGCCAGCAGTCCCCCGGGAGGGGGTGCTGGAAACACCATATATTTT. The encoded protein is CASSPPGGGAGNTIYF.

This clone appeared a few times. The chain combines TRBV27 with TRBJ1-1; no reliable D call. Trimming left V 7 bases short and J 7 bases short, with 10 bases between. The CDR3 loop spans 11 amino acids. The germline gives CDR1 MNHEY, CDR2 SMNVEV (reference sequence). The chain's CDR3 is CASTGWSEAFF. DNA for the CDR3: TGTGCCAGCACGGGTTGGAGTGAAGCTTTCTTT.

The CDR3 nucleotides are TGCAGCGGAAACAGGGGGCGAGACTATGGCTACACCTTC. Translation: CSGNRGRDYGYTF. The chain couples TRBV29-1 to TRBJ1-2; 9 bases line up with TRBD1. With V trimmed by 7 bases and J by 3 bases, 6 bases remained unmatched. Germline V gene sequence: CDR1 SQVTM, CDR2 ANQGSEA. CDR3 length: 13 amino acids.

This clone was detected once. Distinct nucleotide sequences in the sample also encode this CDR3. This chain uses TRBV14 with TRBJ1-1; perhaps TRBD1 as D (5 bases). Trimming took off 3 bases at V and 1 base at J, with 6 bases between the two ends. There are 13 residues in the CDR3. Germline-derived CDR1 and CDR2 are SGHDN and FVKESK. CDR3 residues: CASSQQGNTEAFF. The CDR3 bases are TGTGCCAGCAGCCAGCAGGGGAACACTGAAGCTTTCTTT.

The chain is built from TRBV27 and TRBJ1-1; TRBD1 might be the D (6 bases). The V end was cut by 5 bases, the J end by 0 bases, with 19 bases between. The CDR3 runs 17 residues. Germline V gives CDR1 MNHEY, CDR2 SMNVEV (reference sequence). The CDR3 nucleotides are TGTGCCAGCAGTAACCTTATAACCGGGACATTGAACACTGAAGCTTTCTTT. This encodes CASSNLITGTLNTEAFF.

The gene calls are TRBV19 and TRBJ2-3; maybe TRBD1 (6 bases). Germline CDR1 is LNHDA and CDR2 is SQIVND (reference sequence). With 3 bases removed from V and 7 bases from J, the gap between germline ends came to 17 bases. CDR3 length equals 15 residues. CDR3 DNA sequence: TGTGCCAGTAGTATGGCGGACGTAAGGGGGTATACGCAGTATTTT. Encoded protein: CASSMADVRGYTQYF.

The rearrangement links TRBV19 to TRBJ1-5, with 9 nucleotides matching TRBD1. Germline values: CDR1 LNHDA, CDR2 SQIVND (reference sequence). V was pared by 6 bases and J by 7 bases, with 4 bases of the junction left unmatched. The CDR3 runs 13 residues. CDR3 DNA: TGTGCCAGTAGGGGACAGGGTGACCAGCCCCAGCATTTT. Protein: CASRGQGDQPQHF.

This clone has more than one count but fewer than ten. The CDR3 DNA follows: TGTGCCAGCAGCGTAGCTTGGGCGGGGGCCCGCACAGATACGCAGTATTTT. This sequence encodes CASSVAWAGARTDTQYF. The genes are TRBV9 and TRBJ2-3; maybe TRBD2 (7 bases). Germline lookup yields CDR1 SGDLS and CDR2 YYNGEE. The CDR3 is 17 residues long. V was cut by 0 bases and J by 1 base, with 15 bases left in between.